A selection of T cell receptor beta chains follows, all from one sample in a study of blood T cell repertoires in COVID-19. Here immunoSEQ multiplex PCR was the method, and the copy in TCRdb shows in-frame clones only, minus some. The sample lists over 100,000 clones, 91% seen once, with about 4% in the top ten. Source material: peripheral blood. These receptors were obtained from a young man with acute or convalescent COVID-19. CDR3s include the opening cysteine and the closing phenylalanine or tryptophan. The D gene is left open where the match is weak. Rows may omit the clone size; those that give it use once, few, many or a size class.

>-|-|TRBV15|TRBJ2-7
CATSRGDNAPAYEQYF
TGTGCCACCAGCAGGGGAGATAACGCCCCAGCCTACGAGCAGTACTTC
>TRBD2|-|TRBV13|TRBJ2-5
CASSSLRPSGSHPRETQYF
TGTGCCAGCAGCTCTTTGCGCCCTAGCGGATCACACCCTAGGGAGACCCAGTACTTC
>TRBD1|-|TRBV6-2/TRBV6-3|TRBJ1-5
CASSDRQGDNQPQHF
TGTGCCAGCAGTGATCGACAGGGGGATAATCAGCCCCAGCATTTT
>-|-|TRBV18|TRBJ1-2
CASSPPEQGLYGYTF
TGTGCCAGCTCACCTCCCGAACAGGGTCTCTATGGCTACACCTTC
>-|-|TRBV6-5|TRBJ1-3
CASSYAGRENTIYF
TGTGCCAGCAGTTACGCAGGGAGGGAAAACACCATATATTTT
>TRBD1|-|TRBV11-2|TRBJ1-6
CASSLDGGQGTNSPLHF
TGTGCCAGCAGCTTAGATGGAGGACAGGGGACTAATTCACCCCTCCACTTT
>TRBD1|-|TRBV29-1|TRBJ1-2
CSVTTGVGGYTF
TGCAGCGTCACGACAGGGGTCGGTGGCTACACCTTC
>-|few|TRBV5-4|TRBJ2-5
CASSLGVTGRQETQYF
TGTGCCAGCAGCCTGGGTGTGACAGGAAGGCAAGAGACCCAGTACTTC
>-|-|TRBV5-6|TRBJ2-3
CASSLLRDATDTQYF
TGTGCCAGCAGCTTATTGAGGGATGCAACAGATACGCAGTATTTT
>TRBD1|-|TRBV30|TRBJ2-6
CAWSRGQGKGANVLTF
TGTGCCTGGAGTCGGGGACAGGGAAAAGGGGCCAACGTCCTGACTTTC
>-|-|TRBV9|TRBJ1-4
CASSARGISARGATNEKLFF
TGTGCCAGCAGCGCCCGGGGGATATCAGCGAGGGGTGCAACTAATGAAAAACTGTTTTTT
>TRBD1|-|TRBV4-1|TRBJ1-1
CASSQDSTTGMNTEAFF
TGCGCCAGCAGCCAAGATTCTACGACAGGGATGAACACTGAAGCTTTCTTT
>-|-|TRBV6-5|TRBJ1-3
CASRRISGNTIYF
TGTGCCAGCAGGAGAATCTCTGGAAACACCATATATTTT
>TRBD1|-|TRBV5-4|TRBJ1-2
CASSLDPGQFGYGYTF
TGTGCCAGCAGCTTGGACCCGGGACAGTTTGGCTATGGCTACACCTTC
>TRBD1|-|TRBV14|TRBJ1-1
CASSQKWTGRAFF
TGTGCCAGCAGCCAAAAGTGGACAGGCAGAGCTTTCTTT
>-|once|TRBV24-1|TRBJ2-3
CATSDFGLSSTDTQYF
TGTGCCACCAGTGATTTCGGACTTTCTAGCACAGATACGCAGTATTTT
>TRBD1|-|TRBV11-2|TRBJ2-7
CASSLDRQGPYEQYF
TGTGCCAGCAGCTTAGACCGACAGGGGCCCTACGAGCAGTACTTC
>-|-|TRBV2|TRBJ2-7
CASSTGQPLEQYF
TGTGCCAGCAGTACCGGACAGCCTTTGGAGCAGTACTTC
>TRBD2|-|TRBV11-3|TRBJ2-5
CASSLGLAGPETQYF
TGTGCCAGCAGCTTAGGACTAGCGGGCCCAGAGACCCAGTACTTC
>-|once|TRBV6-1|TRBJ1-6
CASSELTDPYNSPLHF
TGTGCCAGCAGTGAGCTGACAGACCCCTATAATTCACCCCTCCACTTT